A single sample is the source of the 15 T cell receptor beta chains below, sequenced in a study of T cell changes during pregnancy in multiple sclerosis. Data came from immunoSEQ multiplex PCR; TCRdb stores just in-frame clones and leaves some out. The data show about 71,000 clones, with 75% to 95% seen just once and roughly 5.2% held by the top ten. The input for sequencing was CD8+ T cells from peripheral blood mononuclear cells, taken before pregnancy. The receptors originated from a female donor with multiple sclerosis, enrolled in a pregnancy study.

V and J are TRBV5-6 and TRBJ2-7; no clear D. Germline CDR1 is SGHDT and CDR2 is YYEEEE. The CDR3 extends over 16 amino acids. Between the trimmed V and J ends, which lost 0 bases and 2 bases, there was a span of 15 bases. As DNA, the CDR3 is TGTGCCAGCAGCTTGGTTGGTAGCAGTGCTACCTACGAGCAGTACTTC. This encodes CASSLVGSSATYEQYF.

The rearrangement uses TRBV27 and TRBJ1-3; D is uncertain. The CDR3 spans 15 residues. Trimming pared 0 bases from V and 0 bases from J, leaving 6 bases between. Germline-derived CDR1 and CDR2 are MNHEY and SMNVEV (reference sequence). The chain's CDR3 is CASSLSSLSGNTIYF. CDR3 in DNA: TGTGCCAGCAGTTTATCAAGCCTCTCTGGAAACACCATATATTTT.

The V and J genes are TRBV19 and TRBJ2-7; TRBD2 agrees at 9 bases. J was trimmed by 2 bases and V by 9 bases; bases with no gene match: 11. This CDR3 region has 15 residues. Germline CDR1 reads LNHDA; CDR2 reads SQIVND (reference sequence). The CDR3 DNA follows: TGTGCCAGCCTGGCTAGAGCGGGGGGAACCTACGAGCAGTACTTC. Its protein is CASLARAGGTYEQYF.

The CDR3 DNA is TGCGCCAGCAGCCAAGATGAGGGGGGGGCCTACGAGCAGTACTTC. It translates to CASSQDEGGAYEQYF. The chain has TRBV4-1 and TRBJ2-7, with TRBD2 as a possible D gene (7 bases). The CDR3 spans 15 residues. The germline CDR1 and CDR2 sequences are MGHRA and YSYEKL. The V gene lost 0 bases and the J gene lost 2 bases, with 11 bases spanning the gap.

CDR3 protein: CASSPSAGESTDTQYF. The CDR3 nucleotides read TGTGCCAGCAGTCCCTCAGCAGGGGAAAGCACAGATACGCAGTATTTT. The chain couples TRBV27 to TRBJ2-3; a weak D match, TRBD1 (6 bases). Per the germline V gene, CDR1 is MNHEY and CDR2 is SMNVEV (reference sequence). V dropped 5 bases and J dropped 0 bases, with 15 bases sitting between them. The CDR3 runs 16 residues.

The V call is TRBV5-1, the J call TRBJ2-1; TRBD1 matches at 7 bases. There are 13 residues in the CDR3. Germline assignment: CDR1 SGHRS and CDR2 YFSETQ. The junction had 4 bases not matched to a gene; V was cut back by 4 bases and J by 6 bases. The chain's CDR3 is CASSGDRVNEQFF. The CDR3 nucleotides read TGCGCCAGCAGCGGAGACAGGGTCAATGAGCAGTTCTTC.

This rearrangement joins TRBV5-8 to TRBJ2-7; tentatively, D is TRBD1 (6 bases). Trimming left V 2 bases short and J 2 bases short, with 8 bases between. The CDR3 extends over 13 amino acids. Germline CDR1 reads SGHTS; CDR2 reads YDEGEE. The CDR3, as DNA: TGTGCCAGCAGCTTTGAGGGGGCCTACGAGCAGTACTTC. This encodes CASSFEGAYEQYF.

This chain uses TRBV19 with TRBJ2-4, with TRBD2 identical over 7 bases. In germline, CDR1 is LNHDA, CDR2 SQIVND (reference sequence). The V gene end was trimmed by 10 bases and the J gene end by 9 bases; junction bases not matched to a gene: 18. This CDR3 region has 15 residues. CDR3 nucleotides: TGTGCCACCTCCCCGGCGGTTGGGAGGGTCGTCATTCAGTACTTC. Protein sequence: CATSPAVGRVVIQYF. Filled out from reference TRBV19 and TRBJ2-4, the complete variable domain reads DGGITQSPKYLFRKEGQNVTLSCEQNLNHDAMYWYRQDPGQGLRLIYYSQIVNDFQKGDIAEGYSVSREKKESFPLTVTSAQKNPTAFYLCATSPAVGRVVIQYFGAGTRLSVL.

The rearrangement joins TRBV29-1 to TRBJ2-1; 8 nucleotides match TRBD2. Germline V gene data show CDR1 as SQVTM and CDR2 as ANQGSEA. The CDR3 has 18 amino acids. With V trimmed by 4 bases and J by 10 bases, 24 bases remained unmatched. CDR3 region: CSVVGTDRAGVHLGEQFF. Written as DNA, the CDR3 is TGCAGCGTTGTTGGGACTGACCGAGCGGGGGTGCATTTGGGAGAGCAGTTCTTC.

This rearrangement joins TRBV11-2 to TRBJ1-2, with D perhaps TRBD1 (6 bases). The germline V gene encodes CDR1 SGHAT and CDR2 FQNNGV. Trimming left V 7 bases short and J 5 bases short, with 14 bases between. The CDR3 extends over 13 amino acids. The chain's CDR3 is CASTAQGPYGYTF. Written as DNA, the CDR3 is TGTGCCAGCACCGCGCAGGGGCCGTATGGCTACACCTTC.

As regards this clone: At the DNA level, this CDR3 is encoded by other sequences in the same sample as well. The DNA for the CDR3 is TGTGCCAGTAGTATAGGAGGCGGTGAAGCTTTCTTT. It yields the protein CASSIGGGEAFF. This chain connects TRBV19 to TRBJ1-1; D is undetermined. Looked up from germline, CDR1 is LNHDA and CDR2 is SQIVND (reference sequence). Trimming took off 1 base at V and 7 bases at J, with 7 bases between the two ends. The CDR3 runs 12 residues.

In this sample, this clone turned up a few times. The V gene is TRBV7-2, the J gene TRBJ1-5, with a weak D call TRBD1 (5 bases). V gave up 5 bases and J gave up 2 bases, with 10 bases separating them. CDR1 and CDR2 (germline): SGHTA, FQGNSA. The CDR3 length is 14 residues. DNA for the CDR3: TGTGCCAGCAGCGAAGACAGTGGCAATCAGCCCCAGCATTTT. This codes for CASSEDSGNQPQHF.

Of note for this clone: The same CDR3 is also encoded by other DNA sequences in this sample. CDR3 nucleotides: TGTGCCAGCAGCGTATCTACAGGCAGCTCCTACGAGCAGTACTTC. Translated: CASSVSTGSSYEQYF. The gene calls are TRBV9 and TRBJ2-7; TRBD1 is a possible D gene (5 bases). CDR1 is SGDLS and CDR2 is YYNGEE in the germline V gene. This CDR3 spans 15 amino acids. Trimming took off 1 base at V and 0 bases at J, with 11 bases between the two ends.

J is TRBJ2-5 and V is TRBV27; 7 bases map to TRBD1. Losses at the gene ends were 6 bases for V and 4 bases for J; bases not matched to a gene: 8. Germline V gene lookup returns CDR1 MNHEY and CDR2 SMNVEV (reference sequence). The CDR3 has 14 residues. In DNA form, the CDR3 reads TGTGCCAGCAGACGAGGGGGCCAGGGAGAGACCCAGTACTTC. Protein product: CASRRGGQGETQYF.

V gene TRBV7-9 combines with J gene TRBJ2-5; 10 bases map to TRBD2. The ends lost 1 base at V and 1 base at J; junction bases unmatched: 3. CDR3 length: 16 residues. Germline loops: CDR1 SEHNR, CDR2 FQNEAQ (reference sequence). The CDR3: CASSLGVAGGQETQYF. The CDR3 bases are TGTGCCAGCAGCTTAGGAGTAGCGGGGGGCCAAGAGACCCAGTACTTC.